Included here is one TCR beta chain sequence, with context. The antigen is undetermined. This record belongs to a study of cytomegalovirus exposure and HLA in healthy donors. Study-level points and caveats: Presence/absence analyses assumed roughly uniform sequencing depth across donors.

The PCR had 60 Vbeta and 13 Jbeta primers. Clones were read by immunoSEQ multiplex PCR, and TCRdb kept only the in-frame ones, dropping some. This table has approximately 170,000 clones, 79% appearing once. Germline CDR1 reads SGHRS; CDR2 reads YFSETQ. V gave up 4 bases and J gave up 6 bases; unmatched junction bases: 10. The CDR3 has 15 amino acids. Those who donated were healthy bone marrow donors. The rearrangement links TRBV5-1 to TRBJ2-1; 7 positions agree with TRBD2. Input material: PBMCs. The clonotype was recovered from a woman in her 50s in good health and CMV-seronegative. CDR3 DNA: TGCGCCAGCAGCGGCGGGAGTACTCCGAGCAATGAGCAGTTCTTC. As protein: CASSGGSTPSNEQFF.